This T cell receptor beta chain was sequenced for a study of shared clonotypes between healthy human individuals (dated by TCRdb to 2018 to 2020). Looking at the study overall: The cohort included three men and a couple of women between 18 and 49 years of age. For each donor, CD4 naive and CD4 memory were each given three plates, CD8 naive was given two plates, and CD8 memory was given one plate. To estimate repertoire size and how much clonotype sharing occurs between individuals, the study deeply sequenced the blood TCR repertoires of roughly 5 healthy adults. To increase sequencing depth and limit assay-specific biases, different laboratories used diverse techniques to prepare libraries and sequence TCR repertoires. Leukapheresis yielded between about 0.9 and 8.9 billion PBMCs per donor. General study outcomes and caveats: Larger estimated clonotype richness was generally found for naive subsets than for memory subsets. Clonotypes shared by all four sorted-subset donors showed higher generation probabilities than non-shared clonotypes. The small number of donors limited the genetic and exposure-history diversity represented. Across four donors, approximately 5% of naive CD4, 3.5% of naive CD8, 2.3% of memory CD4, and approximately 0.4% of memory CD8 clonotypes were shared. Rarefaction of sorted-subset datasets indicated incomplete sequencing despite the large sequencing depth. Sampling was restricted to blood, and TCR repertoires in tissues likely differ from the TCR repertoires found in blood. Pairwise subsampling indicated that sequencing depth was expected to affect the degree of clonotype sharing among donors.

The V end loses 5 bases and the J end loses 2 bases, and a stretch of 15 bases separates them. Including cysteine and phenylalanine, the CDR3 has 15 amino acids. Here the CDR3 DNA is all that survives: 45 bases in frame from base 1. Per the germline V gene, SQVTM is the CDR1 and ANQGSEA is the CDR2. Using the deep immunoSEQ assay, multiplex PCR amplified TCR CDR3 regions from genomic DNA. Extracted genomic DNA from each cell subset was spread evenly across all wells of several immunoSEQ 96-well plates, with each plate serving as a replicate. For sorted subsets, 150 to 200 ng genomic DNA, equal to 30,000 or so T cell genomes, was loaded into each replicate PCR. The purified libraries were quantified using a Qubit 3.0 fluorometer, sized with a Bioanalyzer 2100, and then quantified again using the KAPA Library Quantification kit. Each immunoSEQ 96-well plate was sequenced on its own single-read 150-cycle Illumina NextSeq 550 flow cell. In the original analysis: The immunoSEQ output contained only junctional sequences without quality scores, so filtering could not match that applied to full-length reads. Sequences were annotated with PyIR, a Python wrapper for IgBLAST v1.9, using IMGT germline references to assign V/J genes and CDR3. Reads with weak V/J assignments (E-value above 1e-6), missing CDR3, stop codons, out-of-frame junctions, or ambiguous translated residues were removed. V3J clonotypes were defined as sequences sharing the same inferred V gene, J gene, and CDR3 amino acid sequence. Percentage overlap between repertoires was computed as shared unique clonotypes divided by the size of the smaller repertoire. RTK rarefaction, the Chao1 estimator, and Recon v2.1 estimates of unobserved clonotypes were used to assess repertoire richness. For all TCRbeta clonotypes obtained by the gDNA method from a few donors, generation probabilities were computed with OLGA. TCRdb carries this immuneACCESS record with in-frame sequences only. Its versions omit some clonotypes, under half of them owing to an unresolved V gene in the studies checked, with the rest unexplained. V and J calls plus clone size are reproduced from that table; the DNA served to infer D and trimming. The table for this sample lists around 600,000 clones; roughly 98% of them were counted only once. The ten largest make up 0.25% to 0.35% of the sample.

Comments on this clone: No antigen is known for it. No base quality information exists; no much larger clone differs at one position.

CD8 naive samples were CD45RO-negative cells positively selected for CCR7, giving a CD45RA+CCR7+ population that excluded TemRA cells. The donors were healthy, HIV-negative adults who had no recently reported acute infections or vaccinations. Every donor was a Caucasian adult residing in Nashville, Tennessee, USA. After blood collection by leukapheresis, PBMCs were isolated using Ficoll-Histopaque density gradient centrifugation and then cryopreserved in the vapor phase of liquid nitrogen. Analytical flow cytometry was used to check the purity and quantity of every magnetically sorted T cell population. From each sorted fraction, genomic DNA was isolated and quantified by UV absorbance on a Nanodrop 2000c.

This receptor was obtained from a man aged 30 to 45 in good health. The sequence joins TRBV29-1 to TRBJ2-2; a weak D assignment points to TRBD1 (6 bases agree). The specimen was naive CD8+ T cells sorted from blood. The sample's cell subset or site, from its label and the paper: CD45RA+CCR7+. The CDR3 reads CSVRDKEINTGELFF. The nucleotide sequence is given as TGCAGCGTTAGGGACAAAGAGATCAACACCGGGGAGCTGTTTTTT.